One sample yielded the 9 T cell receptor beta chains listed below, sequenced in a study of blood T cells in healthy people across ages. It was with a sample-barcoded 5' primer and a J-beta primer mix that a second PCR of roughly 7 to 12 cycles was run. Using its own MiXCR run on the 5' RACE reads, TCRdb lists one record per CDR3 protein. The data contain around 800,000 distinct CDR3 sequences, around two thirds of them singletons. The sequencing input was blood. These receptors originate from a man aged 30-40 years in good health.

This clonotype has a handful of counts. The gene calls are TRBV10-3 and TRBJ2-1, with D possibly matching TRBD1 (6 bases). The V end was cut by 8 bases, the J end by 7 bases, with 12 bases between. This CDR3 has 12 residues. The germline gives CDR1 ENHRY, CDR2 SYGVKD. CDR3 loop: CAIGERGNEQFF. The DNA for the CDR3 is TGTGCCATCGGGGAGAGGGGGAATGAGCAGTTCTTC.

This chain links TRBV15 with TRBJ1-5; TRBD1 aligns across 9 bases. V gave up 3 bases and J gave up 5 bases; unmatched junction bases: 11. Germline V CDR1 and CDR2: LNHNV, YYDKDF (reference sequence). This CDR3 spans 17 amino acids. The CDR3: CATSSPNRGQGYQPQHF. The CDR3 DNA follows: TGTGCCACCAGCAGCCCCAACCGGGGACAGGGATATCAGCCCCAGCATTTT.

The chain combines TRBV6-1 with TRBJ2-3, with D possibly matching TRBD1 (7 bases). V lost 4 bases and J lost 4, with 21 bases in between. CDR1 MNHNS and CDR2 SASEGT come from the germline V gene. The CDR3 loop spans 17 amino acids. CDR3 in amino acids: CASSGQGPGVNPDTQYF. Written as DNA, the CDR3 is TGTGCCAGCAGTGGACAGGGTCCGGGGGTAAACCCAGATACGCAGTATTTT.

V is TRBV7-2 and J is TRBJ2-4, with 9 bases aligning to TRBD1. Germline CDR1 and CDR2: SGHTA and FQGNSA. The CDR3 covers 14 residues. Trimming took 5 bases from V and 13 from J; bases not matched to a gene: 12. CDR3 coding DNA: TGTGCCAGCAGCCGGACAGGGGCCACCCGACAGCAGTACTTC. It specifies CASSRTGATRQQYF.

The chain carries TRBV29-1 and TRBJ1-2, with 11 bases lining up with TRBD1. This CDR3 has 12 amino acids. The germline V gene has CDR1 SQVTM and CDR2 ANQGSEA. The CDR3 region is CRGDRGSYGYTF. CDR3 DNA sequence: TGCAGGGGGGACAGGGGGAGCTATGGCTACACCTTC. The full variable domain, with the rest looked up from reference TRBV29-1 and TRBJ1-2, is SAVISQKPSRDICQRGTSLTIQCQVDSQVTMMFWYRQQPGQSLTLIATANQGSEATYESGFVIDKFPISRPNLTFSTLTVSNMSPEDSSIYLCRGDRGSYGYTFGSGTRLTVV.

The J gene is TRBJ1-2, the V gene TRBV13, with a weak D call TRBD1 (5 bases). Trimming took 5 bases from V and 6 from J, leaving 22 bases between them. There are 16 residues in the CDR3. CDR1 and CDR2 from the germline V gene are PRHDT and FYEKMQ (reference sequence). CDR3: CASSPGVRRGVDGYTF. The CDR3 region has the DNA TGTGCCAGCAGCCCGGGGGTAAGGAGGGGCGTTGATGGCTACACCTTC.

This clonotype has a single count. The CDR3 DNA is TGTGCCAGCGCCTTTAACACTGAAGCTTTCTTT. Translating gives CASAFNTEAFF. The chain recombines TRBV3-1 with TRBJ1-1, with D unresolved. Trimming left V 8 bases short and J 2 bases short, with 6 bases between. The CDR3 length is 11 residues. Germline V gene lookup returns CDR1 LGHDT and CDR2 YNNKEL (reference sequence).

The chain employs TRBV29-1 and TRBJ2-1, with D unclear. The germline V gene has CDR1 SQVTM and CDR2 ANQGSEA. The CDR3 spans 15 residues. V dropped 1 base and J dropped 7 bases, with 17 bases sitting between them. CDR3 coding DNA: TGCAGCGTTGAAGGCGGCGCCCTTCGGCGAAATGAGCAGTTCTTC. The encoded protein is CSVEGGALRRNEQFF.

The chain couples TRBV2 to TRBJ1-4; D call uncertain. Trimming stripped 9 bases from V and 11 bases from J, with 19 bases between. Germline CDR1 is SNHLY and CDR2 is FYNNEI. CDR3 size: 13 residues. The CDR3 DNA reads as TGTGCCAGTGCCGAGGGTGGTTCAGACAAACTGTTTTTT. Translated: CASAEGGSDKLFF.